The 26 T cell receptor beta chains below were found in one sample sequenced in a study of blood T cells in healthy people across ages. Next came a second PCR, run for about 7 to 12 cycles, which used a sample-barcoded 5' primer along with a J-beta primer mix. MiXCR, applied by TCRdb to the 5' RACE reads, yields one record per CDR3 protein. The sample yields 1.5 million to 2 million distinct CDR3 sequences, 28% seen once. The sample consisted of blood. Receptor source: a woman under 40 in good health.

Comment on this clonotype: One end of the junction fails to match germline, which may point to a read error. The V and J genes are TRBV20-1 and TRBJ2-1; D possibly uses TRBD1 or TRBD2 (5 bases each). Germline V CDR1 and CDR2: DFQATT, SNEGSKA (reference sequence). The CDR3 totals 14 residues. CDR3 loop: CSTREFRDGETQFF. CDR3 coding DNA: TGCAGTACTAGAGAGTTCCGGGACGGAGAGACCCAGTTCTTC.

The J gene is TRBJ1-4, the V gene TRBV12-3 or TRBV12-4; D is undetermined. The V end was cut by 6 bases, the J end by 7 bases, with 12 bases between. The CDR3 loop spans 13 amino acids. As DNA, the CDR3 is TGTGCCAGCAGCTCGGTTATCGGTGAAAAACTGTTTTTT. Amino acids: CASSSVIGEKLFF.

The sample holds many counts of this clonotype. V is TRBV10-2 and J is TRBJ1-3; D gene unclear. Germline loops: CDR1 WSHSY, CDR2 SAAADI. Trimming removed 8 bases from V and 0 bases from J, with 11 bases in between. The CDR3 covers 14 residues. This CDR3 is CASGSARSGNTIYF. CDR3 coding DNA: TGCGCCAGCGGGAGCGCGCGCTCTGGAAACACCATATATTTT.

The rearrangement links TRBV5-6 to TRBJ2-1; the match to TRBD1 covers 8 bases. Unmatched junction bases numbered 4, after V lost 2 bases and J lost 3 bases. Germline V gene lookup returns CDR1 SGHDT and CDR2 YYEEEE. The length of the CDR3 is 15 residues. CDR3 sequence (DNA): TGTGCCAGCAGCTTCTCGACAGGGGTCTACAATGAGCAGTTCTTC. This encodes CASSFSTGVYNEQFF.

This clonotype was counted ten times or more. The chain has TRBV29-1 and TRBJ2-3; 8 bases are shared with TRBD1. V lost 6 bases and J lost 5; bases outside the gene matches: 7. The CDR3 runs 13 residues. CDR1 and CDR2 from the germline V gene are SQVTM and ANQGSEA. The CDR3 nucleotides read TGCAGCGTAGGGGGACAGGACGGAGATACGCAGTATTTT. Its protein product is CSVGGQDGDTQYF.

The chain combines TRBV14 with TRBJ1-1; unclear D gene. Germline CDR1 and CDR2: SGHDN and FVKESK. The CDR3 length is 17 residues. V lost 0 bases, J lost 3 bases, and 17 bases lay in between. CDR3 protein: CASSQERPGIWDTEAFF. The CDR3 DNA reads TGTGCCAGCAGCCAAGAAAGGCCGGGGATCTGGGACACTGAAGCTTTCTTT.

The genes are TRBV11-2 and TRBJ2-1, with D uncertain. V lost 1 base and J 4 bases, leaving 11 bases between the germline ends. The length of the CDR3 is 15 residues. Germline CDR1 SGHAT, CDR2 FQNNGV. CDR3 region: CASSLVILGYNEQFF. CDR3 sequence (DNA): TGTGCCAGCAGCTTAGTTATCCTGGGTTACAATGAGCAGTTCTTC.

This clonotype was observed a few times. The genes are TRBV19 and TRBJ2-1, with D possibly matching TRBD1 (6 bases). Trimming shortened V by 5 bases and J by 6 bases, and 14 bases separated the two germline ends. Germline V gene sequence: CDR1 LNHDA, CDR2 SQIVND (reference sequence). The CDR3 has 14 residues. This chain's CDR3 is CASSHQGWINEQFF. In nucleotides, the CDR3 is TGTGCCAGTAGTCATCAGGGGTGGATCAATGAGCAGTTCTTC.

CDR3 sequence: CASSLTRPSGGAYNEQYF. As DNA, the CDR3 is TGCGCCAGCAGCTTGACTCGGCCTAGCGGGGGGGCCTACAATGAGCAGTACTTC. J is TRBJ2-5 and V is TRBV5-1; 12 bases line up with TRBD2. The CDR3 length is 18 residues. With V trimmed by 1 base and J by 11 bases, 18 bases remained unmatched. Germline CDR1 and CDR2: SGHRS and YFSETQ.

V and J are TRBV6-2 or TRBV6-3 and TRBJ1-1, with D maybe TRBD1 (6 bases). In germline, CDR1 is MNHEY, CDR2 SVGEGT. The CDR3 loop spans 14 amino acids. V lost 5 bases and J lost 1, with 11 bases in between. This chain's CDR3 is CASSMGTPNTEAFF. The CDR3 DNA follows: TGTGCCAGCAGTATGGGGACACCGAACACTGAAGCTTTCTTT.

In regard to this clonotype: This may be a read error: a much more frequent sequence differs by one nucleotide. The rearrangement joins TRBV12-3 or TRBV12-4 to TRBJ1-5; 10 nucleotides line up with TRBD1. This CDR3 spans 14 amino acids. Trimming at V came to 4 bases and at J to 6 bases, leaving 3 bases not matched to a gene. The CDR3 nucleotides are TGTGCCAGCAGTTGGACAGGGGGAGGTCAGCCCCAGCATTTT. It codes for CASSWTGGGQPQHF.

This clonotype was recorded once. The chain is built from TRBV24-1 and TRBJ2-1, with D unresolved. Germline V gene sequence: CDR1 KGHDR, CDR2 SFDVKD. The V end was cut by 1 base, the J end by 8 bases, with 2 bases between. This CDR3 has 11 residues. In DNA form, the CDR3 reads TGTGCCACCAGTGATTTATATGAGCAGTTCTTC. It yields the protein CATSDLYEQFF.

The table lists this clonotype with many counts. The chain employs TRBV10-3 and TRBJ1-2; a possible D gene is TRBD1 (5 bases). Germline assignment: CDR1 ENHRY and CDR2 SYGVKD. This CDR3 is 14 amino acids long. V was cut by 0 bases and J by 8 bases, with 13 bases left in between. The CDR3 sequence is CAISESAGNGGYTF. CDR3 sequence (DNA): TGTGCCATCAGTGAGTCGGCAGGGAACGGAGGCTACACCTTC.

The chain couples TRBV12-3 or TRBV12-4 to TRBJ2-3, with unresolved D. The CDR3 is 13 residues long. With 2 bases removed from V and 3 bases from J, the gap between germline ends came to 6 bases. The chain's CDR3 is CASSLRKTDTQYF. CDR3 coding DNA: TGTGCCAGCAGTTTAAGAAAGACAGATACGCAGTATTTT.

This chain links TRBV5-1 with TRBJ2-1; 9 nucleotides match TRBD1. V lost 4 bases to trimming and J lost 4 bases; unmatched junction nucleotides: 6. The CDR3 totals 15 residues. Germline V CDR1 and CDR2: SGHRS, YFSETQ. The CDR3 is CASSNPGTGYNEQFF. The CDR3 nucleotides read TGCGCCAGCAGCAACCCCGGGACAGGGTACAATGAGCAGTTCTTC.

Of note for this clonotype: A read error is possible here, since a much larger clone lies one base away. This sequence joins TRBV28 and TRBJ2-1, with TRBD2 identical over 9 bases. Germline V gene lookup returns CDR1 MDHEN and CDR2 SYDVKM. V shed 5 bases and J 10 bases; nucleotides not matched to a gene: 12. The CDR3 spans 15 residues. The CDR3 nucleotides read TGTGCCAGCAGTCCAAGGGGAGCGGGGGGATACGAGCAGTTCTTC. Residues: CASSPRGAGGYEQFF.

This clonotype showed up just a few times. The chain has TRBV20-1 and TRBJ2-1; D is unclear. The ends were cut back, 1 base at V and 12 bases at J, with 10 bases in the middle. Per the germline V gene, CDR1 is DFQATT and CDR2 is SNEGSKA (reference sequence). The CDR3 extends over 11 amino acids. Here the CDR3 reads CSARVVDGQFF. CDR3 in DNA: TGCAGTGCTAGAGTAGTGGATGGGCAGTTCTTC.

V usage is TRBV5-5 and J usage is TRBJ2-1; 10 bases fit TRBD2. This CDR3 comprises 16 residues. V lost 0 bases and J lost 7; bases outside the gene matches: 7. Germline CDR1 SGHKS, CDR2 YYEKEE (reference sequence). The CDR3 here is CASSLGLAGVWNEQFF. Here the CDR3 DNA reads TGTGCCAGCAGCTTGGGGCTAGCGGGGGTATGGAATGAGCAGTTCTTC.

The J gene is TRBJ1-2, the V gene TRBV20-1; 10 nucleotides align to TRBD1. The trim removed 4 bases at V and 2 bases at J, leaving 4 bases unmatched. Germline V gene lookup returns CDR1 DFQATT and CDR2 SNEGSKA (reference sequence). This CDR3 comprises 14 residues. Written as DNA, the CDR3 is TGCAGTGCTATTCAGGACAGGGGGAACTATGGCTACACCTTC. Translating it yields CSAIQDRGNYGYTF.

This clonotype was detected only a few times. An end of the junction differs from the germline gene, which may be a read error. This rearrangement joins TRBV5-5 to TRBJ2-1; D is uncertain. Looked up from germline, CDR1 is SGHKS and CDR2 is YYEKEE (reference sequence). This CDR3 is 13 amino acids long. CDR3 protein: CASSPGSYSEQFF. The CDR3 DNA sequence: TGTGCCAGCAGCCCAGGCTCCTACAGTGAGCAGTTCTTC.

This clonotype has a handful of counts. The CDR3, as DNA: TGCGCCAGCAGCACACAGGGGGTCCTTTACAATGAGCAGTTCTTC. Translating gives CASSTQGVLYNEQFF. The chain recombines TRBV5-1 with TRBJ2-1, with 8 bases aligning to TRBD1. This CDR3 spans 15 amino acids. Germline assignment: CDR1 SGHRS and CDR2 YFSETQ. The V gene end was trimmed by 4 bases and the J gene end by 4 bases; junction bases not matched to a gene: 7.

J is TRBJ1-5 and V is TRBV28; D not resolved. This CDR3 has 16 residues. Trimming cost V 1 base and J 3 bases, with 13 bases left between them. Germline V CDR1 and CDR2: MDHEN, SYDVKM. CDR3 DNA: TGTGCCAGCAGTTTATCGTTCAGCGATATCAATCAGCCCCAGCATTTT. Translated, it gives CASSLSFSDINQPQHF.

This clonotype has more than one count but fewer than ten. The chain couples TRBV28 to TRBJ2-7, with TRBD1 matching over 9 bases. Germline assignment: CDR1 MDHEN and CDR2 SYDVKM. The junction had 5 bases not matched to a gene; V was cut back by 2 bases and J by 3 bases. The CDR3 sequence is 15 residues long. The chain's CDR3 is CASSLPTTGGYEQYF. Written as DNA, the CDR3 is TGTGCCAGCAGTTTACCAACGACAGGGGGCTACGAGCAGTACTTC. The variable domain in full, with the rest retrieved from reference TRBV28 and TRBJ2-7, is DVKVTQSSRYLVKRTGEKVFLECVQDMDHENMFWYRQDPGLGLRLIYFSYDVKMKEKGDIPEGYSVSREKKERFSLILESASTNQTSMYLCASSLPTTGGYEQYFGPGTRLTVT.

The table lists this clonotype with a few counts. A much larger clone differs from this one at a single base, so this may be a read error. The V gene is TRBV29-1, the J gene TRBJ2-7; TRBD1 matches 9 bases. The CDR3 length is 13 residues. Germline CDR1 SQVTM, CDR2 ANQGSEA. CDR3 protein: CSVVGQGLYERYF. In DNA, the CDR3 is TGCAGCGTAGTGGGACAGGGCCTATACGAGCGGTACTTC.

This clonotype was recorded a few times. The gene calls are TRBV20-1 and TRBJ2-7; a weak D match, TRBD1 (5 bases). Germline V lookup: CDR1 DFQATT, CDR2 SNEGSKA (reference sequence). CDR3 length: 14 residues. Trimming stripped 0 bases from V and 2 bases from J, with 11 bases between. The CDR3 region has the DNA TGCAGTGCTAGAGATGCAGGGCAACCCTACGAGCAGTACTTC. Amino acid sequence: CSARDAGQPYEQYF.

The chain has TRBV5-6 and TRBJ2-1; 7 bases are shared with TRBD2. The germline V gene has CDR1 SGHDT and CDR2 YYEEEE. The length of the CDR3 is 17 residues. V dropped 4 bases and J dropped 9; count of bases not matched to a gene: 19. CDR3 bases: TGTGCCAGCAGCACCGACAACGCGGGAGAAGGATTCGGTGAGCAGTTCTTC. Amino acid sequence: CASSTDNAGEGFGEQFF.